These 23 T cell receptor beta chains came from one sample sequenced in a study of blood T cell repertoires in COVID-19. Method: immunoSEQ multiplex PCR; TCRdb's copy keeps in-frame clones and lacks some. The data contain hundreds of thousands of clones, 80% of them seen just once; the ten biggest clones take up 4.3%. The sequenced sample consisted of PBMCs or T cells enriched from blood (not recorded which). The receptors were gathered from a man aged 25 to 45 with acute COVID-19.

In this sample, this clone turned up a few times. This rearrangement joins TRBV5-1 to TRBJ1-2; TRBD1 matches 11 bases. This CDR3 contains 16 residues. The V segment lost 0 bases and the J segment 3 bases; nucleotides outside the gene matches: 4. Germline V gene lookup returns CDR1 SGHRS and CDR2 YFSETQ. DNA for the CDR3: TGCGCCAGCAGCTTGGGTCCGGGACAGGGGGACTATGGCTACACCTTC. Protein: CASSLGPGQGDYGYTF.

To note about this clone: The same CDR3 also results from other DNA sequences found in this sample. The chain is built from TRBV3-1 (or the pseudogene TRBV3-2) and TRBJ1-3; TRBD1 is a possible D gene (5 bases). Deletions cut 5 bases from V and 0 bases from J, with 11 bases between. The CDR3 extends over 15 amino acids. Germline V gene data show CDR1 as LGHDT and CDR2 as YNNKEL (reference sequence). CDR3: CASSETGVSGNTIYF. In DNA form, the CDR3 reads TGTGCCAGCAGCGAAACAGGCGTCTCTGGAAACACCATATATTTT.

This clone was found once. This rearrangement joins TRBV18 to TRBJ2-3; D may be TRBD2 (5 bases). Trimming stripped 3 bases from V and 2 bases from J, with 15 bases between. The CDR3 has 16 amino acids. Germline CDR1 KGHSH, CDR2 LQKENI. The CDR3 region has the DNA TGTGCCAGCTCACCCGTAGGGAGCGGCTCCACAGATACGCAGTATTTT. Translating it yields CASSPVGSGSTDTQYF.

This clone turned up a few times. J is TRBJ1-1 and V is TRBV10-1, with D possibly being TRBD1 (5 bases). V was trimmed by 2 bases and J by 8 bases, leaving 9 bases between them. The CDR3 extends over 12 amino acids. Per germline, CDR1 WNHNN and CDR2 SYGVQD (reference sequence). As DNA, the CDR3 is TGCGCCAGCAGTGAGGGGGCTTCGGAAGCTTTCTTT. Its translation: CASSEGASEAFF.

The rearrangement uses TRBV5-4 and TRBJ1-4; no clear D gene. The CDR3 runs to 12 residues. Germline CDR1 is SGHNT and CDR2 is YYREEE (reference sequence). Trimming pared 4 bases from V and 5 bases from J, leaving 6 bases between. This chain's CDR3 is CASSRANEKLFF. The CDR3 nucleotides are TGTGCCAGCAGCCGCGCCAATGAAAAACTGTTTTTT.

The CDR3 DNA reads as TGTGCCAGCTCCCTTAAGGAGTCCGCGGGCGAGCAGTTCTTC. Protein sequence: CASSLKESAGEQFF. The rearrangement links TRBV18 to TRBJ2-1, with TRBD2 as a possible D gene (5 bases). The CDR3 is made up of 14 amino acids. Germline loops: CDR1 KGHSH, CDR2 LQKENI. V was clipped by 6 bases and J by 10 bases, with 19 bases between them. Looking up the rest from reference TRBV18 and TRBJ2-1 gives the full variable domain: NAGVMQNPRHLVRRRGQEARLRCSPMKGHSHVYWYRQLPEEGLKFMVYLQKENIIDESGMPKERFSAEFPKEGPSILRIQQVVRGDSAAYFCASSLKESAGEQFFGPGTRLTVL.

The table lists this clone with a few counts. Written as DNA, the CDR3 is TGTGCCAGCAGTTACACGGGGACATATGCTTTCTTT. It codes for CASSYTGTYAFF. V gene TRBV6-5 combines with J gene TRBJ1-1; tentative D call: TRBD1 (6 bases). The CDR3 totals 12 residues. V was pared by 2 bases and J by 11 bases, with 12 bases between. The germline V gene has CDR1 MNHEY and CDR2 SVGAGI.

This chain uses TRBV27 with TRBJ1-2; a possible D gene is TRBD1 (5 bases). Germline V gene data show CDR1 as MNHEY and CDR2 as SMNVEV (reference sequence). Trimming took 3 bases from V and 4 from J, leaving 18 bases between them. The CDR3 has 16 amino acids. The CDR3 sequence: CASSLSPGAGRYGYTF. Here the CDR3 DNA reads TGTGCCAGCAGTTTGTCCCCCGGGGCGGGACGCTATGGCTACACCTTC.

J is TRBJ2-7 and V is TRBV5-1; TRBD1 matches at 9 bases. Germline lookup yields CDR1 SGHRS and CDR2 YFSETQ. The length of the CDR3 is 15 residues. V lost 3 bases and J lost 6; bases outside the gene matches: 10. The CDR3 nucleotides read TGCGCCAGCAGCTCGGAGACAGGGGGATTCGGCGAGCAGTACTTC. It yields the protein CASSSETGGFGEQYF.

This sequence joins TRBV2 and TRBJ2-7, with TRBD1 matching 10 bases. Looked up from germline, CDR1 is SNHLY and CDR2 is FYNNEI. V trimming: 6 bases; J trimming: 5 bases; junction bases outside the gene matches: 7. The CDR3 is 14 residues long. The chain's CDR3 is CASSRTGGMDEQYF. The CDR3 region has the DNA TGTGCCAGCAGCAGGACAGGGGGAATGGACGAGCAGTACTTC.

The chain uses TRBV29-1 and TRBJ1-1; possibly TRBD1 for D (5 bases). CDR1 SQVTM and CDR2 ANQGSEA come from the germline V gene. The CDR3 runs to 13 residues. V was cut by 2 bases and J by 1 base, with 8 bases left in between. The CDR3 DNA follows: TGCAGCGTTGAATCAGGACAGAACACTGAAGCTTTCTTT. Translated, it gives CSVESGQNTEAFF.

The J gene is TRBJ1-4, the V gene TRBV19, with D tentatively TRBD1 (6 bases). Germline CDR1 is LNHDA and CDR2 is SQIVND (reference sequence). V was trimmed by 1 base and J by 8 bases, leaving 11 bases between them. The CDR3 runs to 14 residues. This CDR3 reads CASSIARGEEKLFF. The DNA of the CDR3 is TGTGCCAGTAGTATAGCCAGGGGCGAAGAAAAACTGTTTTTT.

The chain combines TRBV27 with TRBJ1-2, with D perhaps TRBD1 (5 bases). Trimming removed 0 bases at V and 8 bases at J, with 13 bases between. The CDR3 runs 14 residues. Per germline, CDR1 MNHEY and CDR2 SMNVEV (reference sequence). The CDR3 loop is CASSLSKWPGGYTF. In DNA form, the CDR3 reads TGTGCCAGCAGTTTATCGAAGTGGCCAGGGGGCTACACCTTC.

The rearrangement joins TRBV4-2 to TRBJ1-2; 7 bases are shared with TRBD1. Germline CDR1 is LGHNA and CDR2 is YNFKEQ. The CDR3 totals 15 residues. V lost 0 bases to trimming and J lost 4 bases; unmatched junction nucleotides: 5. CDR3 nucleotides: TGTGCCAGCAGCCAAGATCCCCACAGGGGCTATGGCTACACCTTC. Translated: CASSQDPHRGYGYTF.

The chain has TRBV28 and TRBJ1-2, with D tentatively TRBD1 (5 bases). The CDR3 totals 15 residues. With 1 base removed from V and 8 bases from J, the gap between germline ends came to 17 bases. Germline values: CDR1 MDHEN, CDR2 SYDVKM. CDR3 DNA sequence: TGTGCCAGCAGTTTATCCCACCACCGGGGGAGCGGCTACACCTTC. Amino acids: CASSLSHHRGSGYTF.

V gene TRBV14 combines with J gene TRBJ1-1; D is unresolved. Germline V lookup: CDR1 SGHDN, CDR2 FVKESK. The V end lost 5 bases, the J end lost 0 bases, and 10 bases lay between the germline ends. This CDR3 contains 14 residues. CDR3 sequence reads: CASSLTLMNTEAFF. The CDR3 bases are TGTGCCAGCAGCTTGACACTTATGAACACTGAAGCTTTCTTT.

This chain uses TRBV5-1 with TRBJ2-7; the D gene is possibly TRBD2 (5 bases). Trimming took off 6 bases at V and 6 bases at J, with 16 bases between the two ends. This CDR3 contains 13 residues. Germline V gene sequence: CDR1 SGHRS, CDR2 YFSETQ. DNA for the CDR3: TGCGCCAGCAACTTTCAATTAGAGGGCGAGCAGTACTTC. This codes for CASNFQLEGEQYF.

This chain connects TRBV11-2 to TRBJ2-5; 8 bases agree with TRBD2. In germline, CDR1 is SGHAT, CDR2 FQNNGV. This CDR3 is 15 amino acids long. The junction had 10 bases not matched to a gene; V was cut back by 5 bases and J by 5 bases. The CDR3 reads CASSPLGLARETQYF. The CDR3 region has the DNA TGTGCCAGCAGCCCTTTAGGACTAGCTCGGGAGACCCAGTACTTC.

This clone was found once. The J gene is TRBJ2-3, the V gene TRBV2; maybe TRBD1 (6 bases). Germline CDR1 and CDR2: SNHLY and FYNNEI. This CDR3 is built from 13 residues. The V and J ends lost 5 bases and 4 bases respectively, with 10 bases between them. Written as DNA, the CDR3 is TGTGCCAGCAGTATACAGGGTTCAGATACGCAGTATTTT. Amino acids: CASSIQGSDTQYF.

This clone has only one observation. The CDR3 is CASSPGLAGGRDTQYF. CDR3 sequence (DNA): TGTGCCAGCAGCCCGGGACTAGCGGGGGGGCGGGATACGCAGTATTTT. The V call is TRBV4-2, the J call TRBJ2-3, with TRBD2 matching 16 bases. Unmatched junction bases numbered 4, after V lost 4 bases and J lost 6 bases. Germline lookup yields CDR1 LGHNA and CDR2 YNFKEQ. The CDR3 loop spans 16 amino acids.

The chain links TRBV6-1 to TRBJ1-6, with D perhaps TRBD1 (5 bases). In germline, CDR1 is MNHNS, CDR2 SASEGT. The V gene lost 2 bases and the J gene lost 9 bases, with 11 bases spanning the gap. This CDR3 has 14 residues. CDR3 sequence: CASSERGHGSPLHF. The CDR3 DNA is TGTGCCAGCAGTGAAAGGGGCCACGGTTCACCCCTCCACTTT.

V gene TRBV29-1 combines with J gene TRBJ1-1, with D uncertain. This CDR3 contains 12 residues. The germline gives CDR1 SQVTM, CDR2 ANQGSEA. The ends were cut back, 5 bases at V and 4 bases at J, with 11 bases in the middle. The chain's CDR3 is CSVNRQSTEAFF. CDR3 nucleotides: TGCAGCGTTAACCGACAAAGCACTGAAGCTTTCTTT.

The V call is TRBV19, the J call TRBJ2-7; D may be TRBD1 (5 bases). The germline CDR1 and CDR2 sequences are LNHDA and SQIVND (reference sequence). CDR3 size: 13 residues. V was cut by 6 bases and J by 1 base, with 10 bases left in between. Written as DNA, the CDR3 is TGTGCCAGTAGCCTCGACAGATCCTACGAGCAGTACTTC. It codes for CASSLDRSYEQYF.